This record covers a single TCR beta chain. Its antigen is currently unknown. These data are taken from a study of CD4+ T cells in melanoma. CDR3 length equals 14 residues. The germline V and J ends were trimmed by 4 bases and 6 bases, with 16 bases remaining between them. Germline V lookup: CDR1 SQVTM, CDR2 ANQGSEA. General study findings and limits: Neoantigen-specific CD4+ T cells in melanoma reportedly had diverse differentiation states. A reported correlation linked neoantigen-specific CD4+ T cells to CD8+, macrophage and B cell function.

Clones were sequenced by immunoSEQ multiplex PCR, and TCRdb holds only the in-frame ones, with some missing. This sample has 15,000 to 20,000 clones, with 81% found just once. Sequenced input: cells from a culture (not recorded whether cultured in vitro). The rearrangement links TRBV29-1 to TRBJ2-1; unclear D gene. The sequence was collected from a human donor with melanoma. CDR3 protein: CSVVIGLKFNEQFF. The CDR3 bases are TGCAGCGTTGTGATCGGGCTGAAGTTCAATGAGCAGTTCTTC.